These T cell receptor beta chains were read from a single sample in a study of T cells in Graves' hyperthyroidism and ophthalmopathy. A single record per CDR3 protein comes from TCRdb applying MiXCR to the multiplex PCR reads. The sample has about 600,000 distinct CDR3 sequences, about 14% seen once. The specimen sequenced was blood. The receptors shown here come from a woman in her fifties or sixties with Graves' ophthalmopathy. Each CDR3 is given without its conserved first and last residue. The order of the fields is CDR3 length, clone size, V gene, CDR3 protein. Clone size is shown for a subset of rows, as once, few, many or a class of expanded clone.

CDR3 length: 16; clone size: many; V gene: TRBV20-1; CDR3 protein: SAPSGLAGTSSYNEQF
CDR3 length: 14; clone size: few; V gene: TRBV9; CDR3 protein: ASSVGPSGSFNEQF
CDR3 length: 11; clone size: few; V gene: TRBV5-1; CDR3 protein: ASSPRGGYEQY
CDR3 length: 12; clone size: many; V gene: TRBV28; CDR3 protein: ASSPFRESYEQY
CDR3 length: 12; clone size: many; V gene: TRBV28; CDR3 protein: ASRSGTSYYEQY
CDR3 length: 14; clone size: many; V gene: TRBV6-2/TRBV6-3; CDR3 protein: ASRPGQTATNEKLF
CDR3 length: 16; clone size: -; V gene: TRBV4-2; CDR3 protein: ASSQDPSGRLAKNIQY
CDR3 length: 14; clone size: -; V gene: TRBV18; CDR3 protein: ASSPYESVMNTEAF
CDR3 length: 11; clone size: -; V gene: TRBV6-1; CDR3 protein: ASSEAGDEKLF
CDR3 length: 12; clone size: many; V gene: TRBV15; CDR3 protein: ATSRSGGPYEQY
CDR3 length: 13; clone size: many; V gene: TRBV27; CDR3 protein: ASSFYLGGTREQY
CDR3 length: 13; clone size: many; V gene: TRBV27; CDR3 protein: ASRRQVATNEKLF
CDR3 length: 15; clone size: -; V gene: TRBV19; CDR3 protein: ASSMGLAGVADNEQF
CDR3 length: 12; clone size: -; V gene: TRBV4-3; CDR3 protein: ASSQDRPSVEQY
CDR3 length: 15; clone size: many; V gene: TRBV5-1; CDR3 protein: ASSLIDVGSAVYGYT
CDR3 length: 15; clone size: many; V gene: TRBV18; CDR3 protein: ASSRNGRERTYNEQF
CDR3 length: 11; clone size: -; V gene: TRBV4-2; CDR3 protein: ASSQGGQSEQF
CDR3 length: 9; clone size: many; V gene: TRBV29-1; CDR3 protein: SGVTSHEQY
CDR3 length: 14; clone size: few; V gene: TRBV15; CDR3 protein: ATSRGSGLSTDTQY
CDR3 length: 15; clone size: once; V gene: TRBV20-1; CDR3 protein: SATGQGVAWLNEKLF
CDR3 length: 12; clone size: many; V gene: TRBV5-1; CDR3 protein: ASNSAQPGYEQY
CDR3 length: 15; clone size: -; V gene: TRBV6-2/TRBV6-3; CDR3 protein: ASSYSLGSGSNQPQH
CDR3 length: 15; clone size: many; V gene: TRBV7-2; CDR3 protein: ASSHRNPDNLLYEQY
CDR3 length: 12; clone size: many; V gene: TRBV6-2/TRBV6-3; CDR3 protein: ASSRLARQETQY
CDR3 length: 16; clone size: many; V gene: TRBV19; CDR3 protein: ASSPLTVFGRFNQPQH
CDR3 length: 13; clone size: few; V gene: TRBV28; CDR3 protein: ASTPTQSSYNEQF
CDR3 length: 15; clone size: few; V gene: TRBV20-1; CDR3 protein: SARDGTSGLNTGELF
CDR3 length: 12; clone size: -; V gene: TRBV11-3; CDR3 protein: ASSLASGRFEQF
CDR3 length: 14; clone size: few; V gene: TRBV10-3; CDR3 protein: AISDRGGGQDQPQH
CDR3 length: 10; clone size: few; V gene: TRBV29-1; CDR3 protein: SVYRGGHEQF
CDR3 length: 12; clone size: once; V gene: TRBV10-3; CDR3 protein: AISESGTRYGYT
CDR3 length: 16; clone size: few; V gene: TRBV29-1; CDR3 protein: SVLGLRGTSSGANVLT
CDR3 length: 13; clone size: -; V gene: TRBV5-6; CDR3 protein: ASSAEGGRVQPQH
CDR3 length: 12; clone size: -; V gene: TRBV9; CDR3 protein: ASSIGGLQETQY
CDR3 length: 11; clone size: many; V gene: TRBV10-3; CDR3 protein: AISRTGDYEQY
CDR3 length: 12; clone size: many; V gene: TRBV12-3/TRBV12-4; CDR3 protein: ASSLAGLVYEQY
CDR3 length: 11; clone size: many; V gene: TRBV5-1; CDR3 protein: ASSVVGGNEQF
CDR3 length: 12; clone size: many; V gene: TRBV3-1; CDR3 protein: ASSQRPQNYEQY
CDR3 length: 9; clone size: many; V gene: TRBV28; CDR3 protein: ASTSLTEAF
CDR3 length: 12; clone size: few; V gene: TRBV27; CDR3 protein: ASSLRVSTGELF
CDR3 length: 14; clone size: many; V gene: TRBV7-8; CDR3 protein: ASSSPGLAGLNEQF
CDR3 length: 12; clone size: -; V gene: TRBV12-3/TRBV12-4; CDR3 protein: ASSPGPRTEKLF
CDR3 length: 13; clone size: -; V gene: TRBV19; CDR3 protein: ASSIWAISGNTIY
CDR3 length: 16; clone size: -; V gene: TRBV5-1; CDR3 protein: ASSLLKGESSGANVLT
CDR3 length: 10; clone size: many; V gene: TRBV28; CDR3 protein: ASSFRTVEQF
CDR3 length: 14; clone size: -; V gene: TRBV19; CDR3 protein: ASSMGGLTYNSPLH
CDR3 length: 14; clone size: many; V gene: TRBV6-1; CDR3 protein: ASSSRLAGDTGELF
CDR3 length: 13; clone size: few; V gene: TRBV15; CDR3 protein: ATSRVGRESNEQF
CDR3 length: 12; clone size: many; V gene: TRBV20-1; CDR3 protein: SAPGLAGAGELF
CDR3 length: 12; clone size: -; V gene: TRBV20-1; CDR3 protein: SASWGASNQPQH
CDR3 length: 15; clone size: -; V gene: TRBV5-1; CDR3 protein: ASSPQGPGKGQETQY
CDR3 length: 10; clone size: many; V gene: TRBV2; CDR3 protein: ASTGNTGELF
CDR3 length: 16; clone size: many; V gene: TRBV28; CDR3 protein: ASSSRTGLAGGQETQY
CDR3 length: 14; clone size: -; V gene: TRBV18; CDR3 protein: ASSPLGSATNEKLF
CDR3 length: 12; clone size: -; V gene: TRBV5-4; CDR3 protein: ASSVGTGGSEQY
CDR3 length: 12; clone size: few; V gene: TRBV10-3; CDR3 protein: AARGSSGANVLT
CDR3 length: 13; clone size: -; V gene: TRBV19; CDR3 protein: ASSIAGQRYNEQF
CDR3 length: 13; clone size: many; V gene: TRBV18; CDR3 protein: ASSRNTGKTDTQY
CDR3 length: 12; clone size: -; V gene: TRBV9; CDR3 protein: ASSGGGPSYEQY